A selection of T cell receptor beta chains follows, all from one sample in a study of cytomegalovirus exposure and HLA in healthy donors. Generated by immunoSEQ multiplex PCR, the TCRdb table keeps only in-frame clones and is missing some. The sample includes 150,000 to 200,000 clones, 60% to 75% of them seen just once. Sequencing input: PBMCs. The receptors stem from a woman between 50 and 59 years old in good health and CMV-seropositive. Each CDR3 is given with its conserved first and last residue. A D gene is named only where the DNA matches it firmly. Not all rows give a size; the values are once, few, many and, for expanded clones, a class.

TRBJ1-5 NA TRBD1 TRBV27 CASSSLDRVGQPQHF TGTGCCAGCAGTTCCTTGGACAGGGTTGGACAGCCCCAGCATTTT
TRBJ2-2 many TRBD2 TRBV19 CAIQREGSGELFF TGTGCCATACAGCGGGAGGGGTCGGGGGAGCTGTTTTTT
TRBJ2-7 NA TRBD2 TRBV6-5 CASSYSRLAGHEQYF TGTGCCAGCAGTTACTCGAGGCTAGCGGGCCACGAGCAGTACTTC
TRBJ2-7 few TRBD1 TRBV2 CASSARQGSYEQYF TGTGCCAGCAGTGCACGACAGGGCTCCTACGAGCAGTACTTC
TRBJ2-7 once TRBD1 TRBV7-9 CASSPGQSYEQYF TGTGCCAGCAGCCCGGGACAGTCATACGAGCAGTACTTC
TRBJ2-5 NA NA TRBV4-1 CASSPGTVRETQYF TGCGCCAGCAGCCCTGGAACAGTTCGGGAGACCCAGTACTTC
TRBJ2-5 NA NA TRBV9 CASSVGGLGETQYF TGTGCCAGCAGCGTAGGAGGGTTAGGAGAGACCCAGTACTTC
TRBJ2-7 NA TRBD1 TRBV6-1 CASGLQGAYEQYF TGTGCCAGCGGTTTACAGGGGGCCTACGAGCAGTACTTC
TRBJ2-4 NA NA TRBV4-2 CASSPSAGYAKNIQYF TGTGCCAGCAGCCCCTCCGCGGGGTATGCCAAAAACATTCAGTACTTC
TRBJ1-2 NA TRBD1 TRBV5-1 CASSLGTANYGYTF TGCGCCAGCAGCTTAGGGACAGCTAACTATGGCTACACCTTC
TRBJ1-1 NA TRBD1 TRBV18 CASSRQGSAGATEAFF TGTGCCAGCTCAAGACAGGGATCAGCAGGGGCCACTGAAGCTTTCTTT
TRBJ2-3 NA TRBD2 TRBV5-1 CASSVASGGAADTQYF TGCGCCAGCAGCGTAGCTAGCGGGGGGGCCGCAGATACGCAGTATTTT
TRBJ1-1 NA TRBD1 TRBV5-6 CASSPRDRVRTEAFF TGTGCCAGCAGCCCCCGGGACAGGGTTAGAACTGAAGCTTTCTTT
TRBJ1-4 few TRBD1 TRBV10-3 CAISGTGSEKLFF TGTGCCATCAGCGGGACAGGGAGTGAAAAACTGTTTTTT
TRBJ1-5 NA NA TRBV10-2 CASSDGDQPQHF TGCGCCAGCAGTGACGGAGATCAGCCCCAGCATTTT
TRBJ1-5 few NA TRBV2 CASSEAVANQPQHF TGTGCCAGCAGTGAAGCCGTCGCGAATCAGCCCCAGCATTTT
TRBJ1-1 NA TRBD1 TRBV5-1 CASSQDRAVTEAFF TGCGCCAGCAGCCAGGACAGGGCAGTCACTGAAGCTTTCTTT
TRBJ2-7 NA TRBD1 TRBV7-6 CASSRGQGTSYEQYF TGTGCCAGCAGCCGGGGACAGGGGACCTCCTACGAGCAGTACTTC
TRBJ1-3 once NA TRBV9 CASSLVGASGNTIYF TGTGCCAGCAGCTTAGTGGGGGCGTCTGGAAACACCATATATTTT
TRBJ1-5 NA NA TRBV2 CASSGGSAQPQHF TGTGCCAGCAGTGGAGGGTCGGCTCAGCCCCAGCATTTT
TRBJ2-1 NA NA TRBV5-1 CASSLAANYNEQFF TGCGCCAGCAGCTTGGCCGCGAACTACAATGAGCAGTTCTTC
TRBJ2-3 NA TRBD2 TRBV2 CASRPYSGGGTDTRYF TGTGCCAGCAGGCCCTATAGCGGGGGGGGCACAGATACGCGGTATTTT
TRBJ2-2 NA NA TRBV6-1 CASKGSRANTGELFF TGTGCCAGCAAGGGGTCCAGAGCGAACACCGGGGAGCTGTTTTTT
TRBJ2-7 NA NA TRBV5-4 CASSLAGVSYEQYF TGTGCCAGCAGCTTGGCTGGAGTCTCCTACGAGCAGTACTTC
TRBJ2-1 NA NA TRBV2 CASSSQGLPGNEQFF TGTGCCAGCAGTTCTCAGGGCCTCCCCGGTAATGAGCAGTTCTTC
TRBJ2-3 NA TRBD2 TRBV5-1 CASSPGTSAFLTDTQYF TGCGCCAGCAGCCCGGGGACTAGCGCGTTCCTCACAGATACGCAGTATTTT
TRBJ2-1 NA NA TRBV4-1 CASSPTGHSFDEQFF TGCGCCAGCAGCCCGACGGGACATTCATTCGATGAGCAGTTCTTC
TRBJ2-7 NA TRBD1 TRBV27 CASSRKLTGDEQYF TGTGCCAGCAGTCGCAAGCTAACAGGGGACGAGCAGTACTTC
TRBJ1-5 NA TRBD1 TRBV5-1 CASSWTRDRGSNQPQHF TGCGCCAGCAGCTGGACTCGGGACAGGGGCTCCAACCAGCCCCAGCATTTT
TRBJ2-7 NA TRBD1 TRBV6-5 CASSYDRGGYEQYF TGTGCCAGCAGTTACGACAGGGGCGGCTACGAGCAGTACTTC
TRBJ2-3 NA TRBD2 TRBV7-2 CASSEMGGADTQYF TGTGCCAGCAGCGAAATGGGGGGGGCAGATACGCAGTATTTT
TRBJ1-3 NA TRBD1 TRBV5-1 CASRQGAFGNTIYF TGCGCCAGCAGACAGGGGGCTTTCGGAAACACCATATATTTT
TRBJ2-3 NA TRBD2 TRBV7-9 CASSVASGGTDTQYF TGTGCCAGCAGCGTGGCTAGCGGGGGGACAGATACGCAGTATTTT
TRBJ2-4 once NA TRBV5-1 CASSLQGDKNIQYF TGCGCCAGCAGCCTACAGGGAGACAAAAACATTCAGTACTTC
TRBJ1-2 NA NA TRBV5-1 CASRSELRDSGYGYTF TGCGCCAGCAGATCGGAGTTGAGGGATTCAGGCTATGGCTACACCTTC
TRBJ2-6 NA NA TRBV7-9 CASSSKRRGGRNGANVLTF TGTGCCAGCAGCTCCAAGCGGAGGGGGGGCCGAAATGGGGCCAACGTCCTGACTTTC
TRBJ1-5 few NA TRBV2 CASSERTRRNQPQHF TGTGCCAGCAGTGAAAGGACACGGCGCAATCAGCCCCAGCATTTT
TRBJ1-5 NA NA TRBV9 CASSVGSGNQPQHF TGTGCCAGCAGCGTGGGCTCAGGCAATCAGCCCCAGCATTTT
TRBJ1-5 NA TRBD1 TRBV6-1 CASSEQTGVRNQPQHF TGTGCCAGCAGTGAACAGACAGGGGTGCGCAATCAGCCCCAGCATTTT
TRBJ2-3 NA TRBD2 TRBV2 CASRLAGGPDTQYF TGTGCCAGCAGGCTAGCGGGGGGCCCTGATACGCAGTATTTT
TRBJ1-2 once TRBD1 TRBV7-2 CASSPRQGHGYTF TGTGCCAGCAGCCCTCGACAGGGTCACGGCTACACCTTC
TRBJ1-5 NA NA TRBV2 CASSQVRGPQHF TGTGCCAGCAGCCAGGTGCGGGGGCCCCAGCATTTT
TRBJ2-5 NA NA TRBV5-1 CASSLGREETQYF TGCGCCAGCAGCTTGGGAAGGGAGGAGACCCAGTACTTC
TRBJ2-7 NA NA TRBV2 CASSDGLAVYEQYF TGTGCCAGCAGTGATGGGCTAGCCGTCTACGAGCAGTACTTC
TRBJ2-7 once NA TRBV2 CASSGRLSGSYEQYF TGTGCCAGCAGTGGGAGGTTATCTGGGTCCTACGAGCAGTACTTC
TRBJ1-2 NA NA TRBV5-1 CASSPQGISGYTF TGCGCCAGCAGCCCACAGGGTATAAGTGGCTACACCTTC
TRBJ1-1 once NA TRBV6-1 CASTREPAGTEAFF TGTGCCAGCACTAGGGAACCCGCGGGGACTGAAGCTTTCTTT
TRBJ2-5 NA TRBD1 TRBV9 CASSVSQGQGLETQYF TGTGCCAGCAGCGTTTCCCAGGGACAGGGGTTGGAGACCCAGTACTTC
TRBJ2-7 NA TRBD1 TRBV5-1 CASSLVGTGSSYEQYF TGCGCCAGCAGCTTGGTTGGGACAGGGAGCTCCTACGAGCAGTACTTC
TRBJ2-7 NA NA TRBV6-1 CASRKDSSYEQYF TGTGCCAGCAGAAAGGACAGCTCCTACGAGCAGTACTTC
TRBJ1-2 once NA TRBV7-9 CASSSDRSFTLYGYTF TGTGCCAGCAGCTCTGACAGATCATTCACCCTCTATGGCTACACCTTC
TRBJ1-1 once NA TRBV18 CASSPAGARWAFF TGTGCCAGCTCCCCTGCTGGGGCGCGATGGGCTTTCTTT
TRBJ2-1 NA NA TRBV10-3 CAISEVSSYNEQFF TGTGCCATCAGTGAGGTCAGCTCCTACAATGAGCAGTTCTTC